This T cell receptor beta chain was identified during a study of shared clonotypes between healthy human individuals. The study enrolled healthy HIV-negative adults without recent acute infections or vaccinations as donors. V lost 3 bases and J lost 2, with 15 bases in between. Germline V gene sequence: CDR1 SGHNT, CDR2 YYREEE (reference sequence). The CDR3 spans 15 residues. Assay used: immunoSEQ multiplex PCR; TCRdb lists only in-frame clones, some missing. The sample holds some 1.4 million clones, roughly 96% seen once. The chain links TRBV5-4 to TRBJ2-7; D remains ambiguous. This receptor was obtained from a man aged 25-45 years in good health. Specimen: naive CD4+ T cells sorted from blood. Regarding subset: CD45RA+ positively selected. This CDR3 reads CASSWGIERAYEQYF. CDR3 nucleotides: TGTGCCAGCAGCTGGGGAATAGAAAGGGCCTACGAGCAGTACTTC.